This TCR beta chain was profiled in a study of OX40 agonist ivuxolimab in advanced cancers. Some clones are missing from TCRdb's copy, which holds only in-frame ones; the method was immunoSEQ multiplex PCR. The table includes some 62,000 clones, about 85% detected once. Germline V gene lookup returns CDR1 MNHNS and CDR2 SASEGT. Trimming removed 4 bases from V and 1 base from J; junction bases left unmatched: 5. This CDR3 has 15 residues. With regard to this clone: Its target is unknown.

Study observations and caveats: Among T cells, CD8+ cells averaged more expanded clones than CD4+ cells.

The sample in question was CD4+ or CD8+ T cells sorted from blood, obtained in a trial of the OX40 agonist ivuxolimab. This clonotype was obtained from an adult with an advanced solid tumor such as melanoma, head and neck, liver or kidney cancer. V usage is TRBV6-1 and J usage is TRBJ2-3, with 7 bases fitting TRBD2. CDR3 DNA sequence: TGTGCCAGCAGTGGAGCGGGGTTTCGCACAGATACGCAGTATTTT. This translates into CASSGAGFRTDTQYF.